This TCR beta chain is drawn from a study of T cells in Graves' hyperthyroidism and ophthalmopathy. Whole-study results and caveats: Ophthalmopathy, as predicted by the model, came a median 6.5 months after the prediction.

As regards this clonotype: Its target is unknown.

Researchers took RNA transcripts and amplified the TCR beta CDR3 regions from them. HTBI primers were employed in a first-round RT-PCR of the TCR CDR3. Each CDR3 protein gets one entry after TCRdb re-called the multiplex PCR reads with MiXCR. This sample carries 300,000 to 450,000 distinct CDR3 sequences, just under 25% of them seen once, and the ten largest clones take over 70%. This clonotype was sampled from a man aged 45-60 years with Graves' hyperthyroidism. The sample consisted of blood.

CDR3 sequence: CASSRTGTSASYEQYF. CDR3 nucleotide sequence: TGTGCCAGCAGCCGTACCGGGACTAGCGCTTCCTACGAGCAGTACTTC. The V and J genes are TRBV11-3 and TRBJ2-7; 10 nucleotides line up with TRBD2. The germline V gene encodes CDR1 SGHNT and CDR2 YENEEA. V lost 5 bases, J lost 1 base, and 8 bases stayed unmatched. There are 16 residues in the CDR3.